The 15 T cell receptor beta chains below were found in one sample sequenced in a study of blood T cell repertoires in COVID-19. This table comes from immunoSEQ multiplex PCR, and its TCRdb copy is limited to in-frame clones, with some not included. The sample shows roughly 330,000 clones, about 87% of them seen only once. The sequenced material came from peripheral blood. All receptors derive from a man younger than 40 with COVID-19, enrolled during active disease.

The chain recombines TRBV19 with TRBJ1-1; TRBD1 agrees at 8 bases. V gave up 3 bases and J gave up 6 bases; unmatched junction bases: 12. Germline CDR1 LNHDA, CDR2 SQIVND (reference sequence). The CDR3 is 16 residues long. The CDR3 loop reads CASSISRQGRFPEAFF. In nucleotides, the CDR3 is TGTGCCAGTAGTATCTCCAGACAGGGGAGGTTCCCTGAAGCTTTCTTT.

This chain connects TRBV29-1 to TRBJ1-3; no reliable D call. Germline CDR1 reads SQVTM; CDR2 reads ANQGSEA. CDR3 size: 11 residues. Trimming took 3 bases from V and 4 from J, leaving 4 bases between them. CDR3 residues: CSVDSGNTIYF. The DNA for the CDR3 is TGCAGCGTTGACTCCGGAAACACCATATATTTT. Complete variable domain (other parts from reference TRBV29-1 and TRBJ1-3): SAVISQKPSRDICQRGTSLTIQCQVDSQVTMMFWYRQQPGQSLTLIATANQGSEATYESGFVIDKFPISRPNLTFSTLTVSNMSPEDSSIYLCSVDSGNTIYFGEGSWLTVV.

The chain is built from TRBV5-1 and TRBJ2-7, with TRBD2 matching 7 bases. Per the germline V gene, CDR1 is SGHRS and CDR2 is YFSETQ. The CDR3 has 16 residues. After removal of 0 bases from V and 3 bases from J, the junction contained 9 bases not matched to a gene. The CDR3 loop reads CASSLEGSSGNYEQYF. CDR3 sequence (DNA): TGCGCCAGCAGCTTGGAAGGGTCTAGCGGAAACTACGAGCAGTACTTC.

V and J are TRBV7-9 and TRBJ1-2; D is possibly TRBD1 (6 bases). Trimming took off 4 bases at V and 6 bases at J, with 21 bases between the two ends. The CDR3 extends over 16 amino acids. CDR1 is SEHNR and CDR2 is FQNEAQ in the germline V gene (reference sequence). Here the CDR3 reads CASSSPPTGKFNGYTF. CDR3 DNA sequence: TGTGCCAGCAGCTCCCCTCCGACAGGAAAGTTCAATGGCTACACCTTC.

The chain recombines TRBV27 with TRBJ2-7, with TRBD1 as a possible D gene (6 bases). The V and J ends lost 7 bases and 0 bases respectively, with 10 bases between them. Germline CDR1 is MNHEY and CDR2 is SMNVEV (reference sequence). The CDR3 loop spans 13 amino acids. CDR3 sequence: CASNRVGSYEQYF. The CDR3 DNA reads TGTGCCAGCAACAGGGTAGGCTCCTACGAGCAGTACTTC.

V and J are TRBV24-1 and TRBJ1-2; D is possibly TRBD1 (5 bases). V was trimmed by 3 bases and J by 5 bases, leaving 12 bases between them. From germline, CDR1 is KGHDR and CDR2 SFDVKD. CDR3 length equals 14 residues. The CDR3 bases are TGTGCCACCAGTGATCTATCGGGGGGGTATGGCTACACCTTC. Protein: CATSDLSGGYGYTF.

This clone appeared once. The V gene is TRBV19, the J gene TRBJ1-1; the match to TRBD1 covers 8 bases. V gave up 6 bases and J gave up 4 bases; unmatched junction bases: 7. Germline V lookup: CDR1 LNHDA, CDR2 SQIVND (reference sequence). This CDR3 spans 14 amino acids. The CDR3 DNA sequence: TGTGCCAGTAGCTGGGACAGGACCCTCACTGAAGCTTTCTTT. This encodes CASSWDRTLTEAFF.

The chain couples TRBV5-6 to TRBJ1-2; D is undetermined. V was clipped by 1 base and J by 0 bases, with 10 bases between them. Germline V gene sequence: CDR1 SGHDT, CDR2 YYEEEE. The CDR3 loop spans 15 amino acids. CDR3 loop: CASSLIGRTNYGYTF. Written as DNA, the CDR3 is TGTGCCAGCAGCTTGATTGGCAGGACTAACTATGGCTACACCTTC.

The CDR3 region is CASSTSAGQGLMNTEAFF. The CDR3 DNA reads as TGTGCCAGTAGTACCTCGGCCGGACAGGGACTGATGAACACTGAAGCTTTCTTT. The genes are TRBV19 and TRBJ1-1; 8 bases map to TRBD1. Germline V gives CDR1 LNHDA, CDR2 SQIVND (reference sequence). The length of the CDR3 is 18 residues. After removal of 4 bases from V and 0 bases from J, the junction contained 13 bases not matched to a gene.

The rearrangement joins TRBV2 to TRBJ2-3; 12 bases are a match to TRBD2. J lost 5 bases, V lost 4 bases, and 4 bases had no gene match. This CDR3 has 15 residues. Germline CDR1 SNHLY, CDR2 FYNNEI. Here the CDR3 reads CASSAWTSGVDTQYF. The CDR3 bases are TGTGCCAGCAGTGCTTGGACTAGCGGGGTAGATACGCAGTATTTT.

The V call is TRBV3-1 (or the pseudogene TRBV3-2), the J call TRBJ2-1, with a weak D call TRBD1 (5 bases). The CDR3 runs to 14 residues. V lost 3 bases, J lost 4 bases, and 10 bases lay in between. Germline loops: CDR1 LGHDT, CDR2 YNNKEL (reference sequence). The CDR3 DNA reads TGTGCCAGCAGCCATTTGGGGCAATACAATGAGCAGTTCTTC. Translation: CASSHLGQYNEQFF.

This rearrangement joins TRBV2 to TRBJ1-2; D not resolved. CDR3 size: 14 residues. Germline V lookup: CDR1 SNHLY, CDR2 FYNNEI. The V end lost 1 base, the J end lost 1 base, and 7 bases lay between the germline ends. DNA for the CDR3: TGTGCCAGCAGTGAAGGGCACCTTAACTATGGCTACACCTTC. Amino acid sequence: CASSEGHLNYGYTF.

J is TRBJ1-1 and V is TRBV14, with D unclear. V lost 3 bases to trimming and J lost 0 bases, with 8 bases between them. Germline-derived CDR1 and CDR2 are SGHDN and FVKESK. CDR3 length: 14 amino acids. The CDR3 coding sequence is TGTGCCAGCAGCCACAAACACGTGAACACTGAAGCTTTCTTT. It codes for CASSHKHVNTEAFF. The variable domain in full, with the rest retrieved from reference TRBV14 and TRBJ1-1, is EAGVTQFPSHSVIEKGQTVTLRCDPISGHDNLYWYRRVMGKEIKFLLHFVKESKQDESGMPNNRFLAERTGGTYSTLKVQPAELEDSGVYFCASSHKHVNTEAFFGQGTRLTVV.

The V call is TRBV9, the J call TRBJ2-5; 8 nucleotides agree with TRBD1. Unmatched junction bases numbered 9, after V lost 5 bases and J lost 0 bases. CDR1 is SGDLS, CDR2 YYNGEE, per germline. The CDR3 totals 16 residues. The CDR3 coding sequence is TGTGCCAGCAGTGTGGATAGGACAGGGAACCAAGAGACCCAGTACTTC. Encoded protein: CASSVDRTGNQETQYF.

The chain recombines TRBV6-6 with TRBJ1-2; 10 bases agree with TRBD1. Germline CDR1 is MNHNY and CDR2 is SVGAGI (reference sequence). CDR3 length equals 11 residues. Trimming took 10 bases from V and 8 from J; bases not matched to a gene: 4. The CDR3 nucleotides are TGTGCCACCGGGACAGGGGCAGGCTACACCTTC. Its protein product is CATGTGAGYTF.